What follows describes a single TCR beta chain. J gave up 4 bases and V 0 bases, and 4 bases lay outside the gene matches. The CDR3 is 15 residues long. Germline CDR1 reads SQVTM; CDR2 reads ANQGSEA. The data are from a study of T cell changes during pregnancy in multiple sclerosis. Libraries were prepared by immunoSEQ multiplex PCR; TCRdb keeps only in-frame clonotypes and omits some of them. Among 30,000 or so clones, 90% to 95% were seen once, and the ten largest hold approximately 3.9%. The clonotype originates from a female donor in good health, enrolled as a control in a pregnancy study. This rearrangement joins TRBV29-1 to TRBJ2-3; 10 bases are a match to TRBD2. The sample was CD8+ T cells from peripheral blood mononuclear cells, taken in the second trimester of pregnancy. CDR3 DNA sequence: TGCAGCGTTGAAGAGGTAGCGGGGGGAGCAGATACGCAGTATTTT. Its protein product is CSVEEVAGGADTQYF.